The 24 T cell receptor beta chains listed next were all sequenced from one sample in a study of blood T cell repertoires in COVID-19. Here immunoSEQ multiplex PCR was the method, and the copy in TCRdb shows in-frame clones only, minus some. In the table there are about 110,000 clones, about 85% of which are singletons. The sequencing sample was made of peripheral blood. These TCRs come from a woman between 65 and 79 years old with acute or convalescent COVID-19.

The chain uses TRBV18 and TRBJ1-1; TRBD1 matches 11 bases. This CDR3 has 16 residues. The V gene's germline CDR1 is KGHSH and CDR2 LQKENI. V was clipped by 3 bases and J by 3 bases; unmatched bases: 6. CDR3 nucleotide sequence: TGTGCCAGCTCACCTTCTCGGGACAGGGGGGACACTGAAGCTTTCTTT. Its translation is CASSPSRDRGDTEAFF.

The chain has TRBV11-2 and TRBJ2-1, with D maybe TRBD1 (5 bases). Germline CDR1 reads SGHAT; CDR2 reads FQNNGV. V gave up 5 bases and J gave up 10 bases, with 12 bases separating them. The CDR3 runs to 12 residues. The CDR3 coding sequence is TGTGCCAGCAGCCCACGCCAGGGCGAGCAGTTCTTC. Its translation is CASSPRQGEQFF. The entire variable domain, with the rest obtained from reference TRBV11-2 and TRBJ2-1, is as follows: EAGVAQSPRYKIIEKRQSVAFWCNPISGHATLYWYQQILGQGPKLLIQFQNNGVVDDSQLPKDRFSAERLKGVDSTLKIQPAKLEDSAVYLCASSPRQGEQFFGPGTRLTVL.

V gene TRBV28 combines with J gene TRBJ1-2, with D tentatively TRBD1 (5 bases). The V gene's germline CDR1 is MDHEN and CDR2 SYDVKM. The CDR3 contains 15 residues. Trimming left V 5 bases short and J 7 bases short, with 20 bases between. CDR3 bases: TGTGCCAGCAGTGGGGGGACGAAGAGGGGCGGTGGCTACACCTTC. This codes for CASSGGTKRGGGYTF.

V is TRBV5-4 and J is TRBJ2-2; the match to TRBD1 covers 7 bases. The CDR3 contains 14 residues. Germline CDR1 SGHNT, CDR2 YYREEE (reference sequence). J gave up 4 bases and V 4 bases, and 4 bases lay outside the gene matches. This chain's CDR3 is CASSSRQGTGELFF. Here the CDR3 DNA reads TGTGCCAGCAGCAGCCGACAGGGCACCGGGGAGCTGTTTTTT.

The chain combines TRBV5-1 with TRBJ2-2; D perhaps matches TRBD1 (6 bases). The V gene lost 7 bases and the J gene lost 7 bases, with 17 bases spanning the gap. This CDR3 contains 14 residues. From germline, CDR1 is SGHRS and CDR2 YFSETQ. Here the CDR3 reads CASGRTAPGGELFF. The CDR3 DNA is TGCGCCAGCGGACGGACAGCCCCTGGCGGGGAGCTGTTTTTT.

Only one count was recorded for this clone. This chain joins TRBV18 and TRBJ1-4; 9 bases are a match to TRBD1. The CDR3 totals 16 residues. The germline CDR1 and CDR2 sequences are KGHSH and LQKENI. The trim removed 0 bases at V and 3 bases at J, leaving 2 bases unmatched. The CDR3 nucleotides are TGTGCCAGCTCACCACCACAGGGGGCGGCTAATGAAAAACTGTTTTTT. Its translation is CASSPPQGAANEKLFF.

The V call is TRBV7-2, the J call TRBJ1-1; 9 bases line up with TRBD1. Germline assignment: CDR1 SGHTA and CDR2 FQGNSA. Unmatched junction bases numbered 4, after V lost 5 bases and J lost 0 bases. This CDR3 is 15 amino acids long. CDR3 region: CASSRRDRVNTEAFF. In nucleotides, the CDR3 is TGTGCCAGCAGCCGCCGGGACAGGGTGAACACTGAAGCTTTCTTT.

The chain couples TRBV2 to TRBJ1-2; 8 bases agree with TRBD1. The V segment lost 6 bases and the J segment 0 bases; nucleotides outside the gene matches: 3. This CDR3 contains 14 residues. The germline gives CDR1 SNHLY, CDR2 FYNNEI. The CDR3 nucleotides read TGTGCCAGCAGCGAGGACAGGGCTAACTATGGCTACACCTTC. Its protein is CASSEDRANYGYTF.

This clone was recorded only once. The chain is built from TRBV7-2 and TRBJ2-5; 12 bases map to TRBD2. This CDR3 is built from 15 residues. Looked up from germline, CDR1 is SGHTA and CDR2 is FQGNSA. Unmatched junction bases numbered 5, after V lost 4 bases and J lost 5 bases. The CDR3 sequence is CASSSASGGAETQYF. Written as DNA, the CDR3 is TGTGCCAGCAGCTCCGCTAGCGGGGGGGCCGAGACCCAGTACTTC.

V gene TRBV27 combines with J gene TRBJ2-6; 7 bases are shared with TRBD2. Trimming removed 9 bases from V and 4 bases from J; junction bases left unmatched: 12. The CDR3 is 16 amino acids. Germline V lookup: CDR1 MNHEY, CDR2 SMNVEV (reference sequence). Here the CDR3 DNA reads TGTGCCAGTCGAAGCGGGACGGGGGTAGGGGCCAACGTCCTGACTTTC. It specifies CASRSGTGVGANVLTF.

There are a few counts of this clone. The V call is TRBV28, the J call TRBJ1-1; a weak D match, TRBD1 (5 bases). The V gene lost 2 bases and the J gene lost 0 bases, with 7 bases spanning the gap. This CDR3 region has 14 residues. Germline CDR1 MDHEN, CDR2 SYDVKM. Written as DNA, the CDR3 is TGTGCCAGCAGTTTACCCAGGGTGAACACTGAAGCTTTCTTT. Translated: CASSLPRVNTEAFF.

This clone was observed once. The chain couples TRBV12-3 or TRBV12-4 to TRBJ1-1; TRBD1 aligns across 8 bases. With 10 bases clipped from V and 0 bases from J, the junction kept 4 bases outside the gene matches. The CDR3 has 13 residues. The CDR3 DNA sequence: TGTGCCACCGCGGACAGGGTGAACACTGAAGCTTTCTTT. Its protein product is CATADRVNTEAFF.

This chain links TRBV4-1 with TRBJ1-5; the D is unclear. The germline gives CDR1 MGHRA, CDR2 YSYEKL. V lost 1 base, J lost 4 bases, and 5 bases lay in between. The CDR3 is 13 residues long. CDR3 region: CASSQAQNQPQHF. In nucleotides, the CDR3 is TGCGCCAGCAGCCAAGCGCAGAATCAGCCCCAGCATTTT.

This rearrangement joins TRBV27 to TRBJ1-4; TRBD1 is a possible D gene (5 bases). From germline, CDR1 is MNHEY and CDR2 SMNVEV (reference sequence). CDR3 length: 14 residues. Trimming took off 3 bases at V and 5 bases at J, with 10 bases between the two ends. CDR3 protein: CASSLRQGNEKLFF. CDR3 DNA: TGTGCCAGCAGTTTGAGGCAGGGAAATGAAAAACTGTTTTTT. Complete variable domain (other parts from reference TRBV27 and TRBJ1-4): EAQVTQNPRYLITVTGKKLTVTCSQNMNHEYMSWYRQDPGLGLRQIYYSMNVEVTDKGDVPEGYKVSRKEKRNFPLILESPSPNQTSLYFCASSLRQGNEKLFFGSGTQLSVL.

The chain recombines TRBV18 with TRBJ2-2; D possibly corresponds to TRBD1 (6 bases). V was pared by 4 bases and J by 1 base, with 10 bases between. This CDR3 is 15 amino acids long. Germline V gives CDR1 KGHSH, CDR2 LQKENI. The CDR3 spells CASSRDTLNTGELFF. CDR3 nucleotide sequence: TGTGCCAGCTCACGGGACACCCTGAACACCGGGGAGCTGTTTTTT.

In its sample, this clone was seen a few times. The chain combines TRBV6-1 with TRBJ1-5; D may be TRBD1 (5 bases). The germline gives CDR1 MNHNS, CDR2 SASEGT. V lost 7 bases and J 6 bases, leaving 10 bases between the germline ends. CDR3 length: 12 amino acids. The CDR3 region has the DNA TGTGCCAGCACAATGGGGGGTCAGCCCCAGCATTTT. This translates into CASTMGGQPQHF.

The V gene is TRBV5-1, the J gene TRBJ2-2; no clear D gene. From germline, CDR1 is SGHRS and CDR2 YFSETQ. Deletions cut 4 bases from V and 6 bases from J, with 22 bases between. The CDR3 consists of 17 residues. The CDR3 protein is CASSLDARPLAAGELFF. The CDR3 bases are TGCGCCAGCAGCCTAGACGCTCGCCCCTTGGCCGCCGGGGAGCTGTTTTTT.

The J gene is TRBJ2-6, the V gene TRBV2, with 8 positions matching TRBD1. The V gene's germline CDR1 is SNHLY and CDR2 FYNNEI. This CDR3 is 20 amino acids long. After removal of 3 bases from V and 0 bases from J, the junction contained 13 bases not matched to a gene. The CDR3 is CASSDPIQGQGASGANVLTF. CDR3 nucleotide sequence: TGTGCCAGCAGTGACCCTATCCAAGGACAGGGAGCCTCTGGGGCCAACGTCCTGACTTTC. The full variable domain, in which reference TRBV2 and TRBJ2-6 provide the parts outside the CDR3, is EPEVTQTPSHQVTQMGQEVILRCVPISNHLYFYWYRQILGQKVEFLVSFYNNEISEKSEIFDDQFSVERPDGSNFTLKIRSTKLEDSAMYFCASSDPIQGQGASGANVLTFGAGSRLTVL.

V gene TRBV6-2 or TRBV6-3 combines with J gene TRBJ1-5; 9 bases line up with TRBD1. Trimming took 4 bases from V and 6 from J; bases not matched to a gene: 4. Looked up from germline, CDR1 is MNHEY and CDR2 is SVGEGT. CDR3 length: 14 amino acids. The CDR3 coding sequence is TGTGCCAGCAGTTTACAGGGGGCCGTTCAGCCCCAGCATTTT. This encodes CASSLQGAVQPQHF.

This clone was recorded a few times. The chain combines TRBV2 with TRBJ2-2, with TRBD2 matching over 8 bases. Germline assignment: CDR1 SNHLY and CDR2 FYNNEI. Germline trimming cut 10 bases from V and 2 bases from J; bases unmatched to any gene: 9. CDR3 length: 15 amino acids. The CDR3 coding sequence is TGTGCCATCCTAGTAGCGGGAATCAACACCGGGGAGCTGTTTTTT. It codes for CAILVAGINTGELFF.

V and J are TRBV3-1 (or the pseudogene TRBV3-2) and TRBJ1-6; D gene uncertain. The CDR3 extends over 13 amino acids. CDR1 is LGHDT, CDR2 YNNKEL, per germline (reference sequence). The ends were cut back, 0 bases at V and 9 bases at J, with 6 bases in the middle. The CDR3 DNA reads as TGTGCCAGCAGCCAAGAACGGGTTTCACCCCTCCACTTT. It encodes CASSQERVSPLHF.

The chain joins TRBV6-5 to TRBJ2-1; 9 nucleotides match TRBD2. The germline CDR1 and CDR2 sequences are MNHEY and SVGAGI. The CDR3 is 15 amino acids. The ends lost 11 bases at V and 1 base at J; junction bases unmatched: 9. The CDR3 protein is CASAGGPGSYNEQFF. The CDR3 region has the DNA TGTGCCTCTGCGGGGGGGCCGGGATCCTACAATGAGCAGTTCTTC.

In DNA form, the CDR3 reads TGTGCCAGCAGCAAAGGGACAGGGGGCACAGATACGCAGTATTTT. Its translation is CASSKGTGGTDTQYF. The V and J genes are TRBV21-1 and TRBJ2-3; the table assigns TRBD1, which was not confirmed against the DNA. TRBV21-1 is given as a pseudogene. This CDR3 is built from 15 residues.

This clone was counted once. This chain connects TRBV19 to TRBJ1-5; the D is unclear. This CDR3 has 16 residues. Deletions cut 7 bases from V and 2 bases from J, with 18 bases between. The germline V gene encodes CDR1 LNHDA and CDR2 SQIVND (reference sequence). CDR3 coding DNA: TGTGCCAGTACCCCGCGGGTGGGCGTCGGCAATCAGCCCCAGCATTTT. Its protein product is CASTPRVGVGNQPQHF.